The source of this TCR beta chain is a study of cytomegalovirus exposure and HLA in healthy donors. Overall study findings and caveats: A list of 150 or so TCR beta chains associated with cytomegalovirus was given. Donors were assumed by presence/absence analyses to have roughly uniform sequencing depth. Per a prior analysis, the majority of TCR beta V segments were productive roughly 90% or roughly 30% of the time. A later analysis linked a missense DCLRE1C variant to TCR beta V- and J-gene trimming.

PCR involved 60 Vbeta and 13 Jbeta primers. Only in-frame clones appear in the TCRdb table, and some are missing; sequencing was by immunoSEQ multiplex PCR. The table records about 160,000 clones, 79% of them present only once. In the case of this clone: No antigen is known for it.

The TCR comes from a man aged 50 to 60 in good health and CMV-seropositive. The specimen was PBMCs.

The chain's CDR3 is CASSPGEGTTYEQYF. In DNA form, the CDR3 reads TGTGCCAGCAGCCCCGGGGAGGGGACAACCTACGAGCAGTACTTC. The chain uses TRBV7-9 and TRBJ2-7; D is possibly TRBD2 (7 bases). In germline, CDR1 is SEHNR, CDR2 FQNEAQ (reference sequence). Trimming took 5 bases from V and 2 from J, leaving 16 bases between them. This CDR3 has 15 residues.